Listed below are T cell receptor beta chains from one sample, sequenced in a study of blood T cell repertoires in COVID-19. This table comes from immunoSEQ multiplex PCR, and its TCRdb copy is limited to in-frame clones, with some not included. Here the sample spans tens of thousands of clones, roughly nine tenths being singletons. Input material: peripheral blood. The receptor set was obtained from a woman of 80 years or more with active or convalescent COVID-19. Both conserved end residues are part of each CDR3. The D gene is left open where the match is weak. Clone size is stated in some rows and not others, as once, few, many or a class when expanded.

>TRBJ2-1|TRBV9|.|.
TGTGCCAGCAGCCGGGAGTGGTATGAGCAGTTCTTC
CASSREWYEQFF
>TRBJ1-1|TRBV11-1|.|.
TGTGCCAGCAGCTTTGGAGAGAGGATGAACACTGAAGCTTTCTTT
CASSFGERMNTEAFF
>TRBJ1-3|TRBV4-3|.|.
TGCGCCAGCAGCCAAGACCGCGTGAGAGGGACTGGATTTGGAAACACCATATATTTT
CASSQDRVRGTGFGNTIYF
>TRBJ1-1|TRBV11-1|.|.
TGTGCCAGCAGCCAGGGCCAGCCTGAAGCTTTCTTT
CASSQGQPEAFF
>TRBJ2-3|TRBV5-1|.|.
TGCGCCAGCAGCTTGGTGCCGGGCACAGATACGCAGTATTTT
CASSLVPGTDTQYF
>TRBJ1-5|TRBV2|few|TRBD1
TGTGCCAGCAGACAGGGGGCGGCAAATCAGCCCCAGCATTTT
CASRQGAANQPQHF
>TRBJ1-3|TRBV9|.|.
TGTGCCAGCAGCGTAGTGAGAAGCGGAGGCATATATTTT
CASSVVRSGGIYF
>TRBJ1-6|TRBV6-5|.|.
TGTGCCAGCCGACTGGCCCGGCGCGAGGGAACCCTCCACTTT
CASRLARREGTLHF
>TRBJ2-3|TRBV9|.|TRBD1
TGTGCCAGCAGCGTACAGGGGGCAGGGCGTGCAGATACGCAGTATTTT
CASSVQGAGRADTQYF
>TRBJ1-6|TRBV10-3|.|.
TGTGCCATCAGTGAGGTAAAAAATTCACCCCTCCACTTT
CAISEVKNSPLHF
>TRBJ1-1|TRBV5-4|.|.
TGTGCCAGCAGCTTGGACCTACAGGGATGGAACACTGAAGCTTTCTTT
CASSLDLQGWNTEAFF
>TRBJ2-1|TRBV28|.|TRBD2
TGTGCCAGCAGTTTATACTCTAGCGGGGGGTTTTCCTACAATGAGCAGTTCTTC
CASSLYSSGGFSYNEQFF
>TRBJ2-7|TRBV12-3/TRBV12-4|.|TRBD1
TGTGCCAGCAGTCGACAGGGGCAGTACGAGCAGTACTTC
CASSRQGQYEQYF
>TRBJ2-1|TRBV5-4|.|.
TGTGCCAGCAGCGGGGGGAACTTTAATGAGCAGTTCTTC
CASSGGNFNEQFF
>TRBJ1-5|TRBV4-1|.|TRBD1
TGCGCCAGCAGCCAAGACTGGGACAGGGTACAGCCCCAGCATTTT
CASSQDWDRVQPQHF